The 15 T cell receptor beta chains presented below share a single source sample, sequenced in a study of T cells in Graves' hyperthyroidism and ophthalmopathy (dated by TCRdb to the late 2010s). The library was made by multiplex PCR. Instrument used: Illumina HiSeq 2000. TCR beta CDR3 regions were amplified from RNA transcripts. The first round of RT-PCR for the TCR CDR3 was performed with the HTBI primer set and the Qiagen OneStep RT-PCR kit. TCRdb reprocessing: public reads trimmed at Q25 with fastp, clones called with MiXCR, in-frame beta chains kept. Identical CDR3 proteins give one entry, which carries the most common genes and DNA. This sample has 600,000 or so distinct CDR3 sequences in its table, and around 16% of those were observed once. Jointly, the top ten make up 3.5% to 4% of the sample. Sequenced material: blood. These receptors all stem from a woman aged 25-40 years with Graves' hyperthyroidism.

The CDR3 DNA is TGTGCCAGCAGTTTGAGCGGGTGGGCCTCCTACGAGCAGTACTTC. Translated, it gives CASSLSGWASYEQYF. The chain couples TRBV7-9 to TRBJ2-7; TRBD2 is a possible D gene (6 bases). Germline CDR1 and CDR2: SEHNR and FQNEAQ (reference sequence). Between the trimmed V and J ends, which lost 6 bases and 0 bases, there was a span of 15 bases. The CDR3 has 15 residues.

The chain links TRBV19 to TRBJ2-3; no clear D gene. V lost 5 bases, J lost 2 bases, and 14 bases lay in between. The germline V gene has CDR1 LNHDA and CDR2 SQIVND (reference sequence). This CDR3 comprises 15 residues. CDR3 protein: CASSLMSSTTDTQYF. CDR3 DNA: TGTGCCAGTAGTTTAATGAGCTCCACCACAGATACGCAGTATTTT. The full variable domain, completed using reference TRBV19 and TRBJ2-3, is DGGITQSPKYLFRKEGQNVTLSCEQNLNHDAMYWYRQDPGQGLRLIYYSQIVNDFQKGDIAEGYSVSREKKESFPLTVTSAQKNPTAFYLCASSLMSSTTDTQYFGPGTRLTVL.

The table lists this clonotype with a count of one. V and J are TRBV6-1 and TRBJ1-2, with a weak D call TRBD1 (6 bases). The CDR3 has 14 amino acids. V lost 5 bases and J 4 bases, leaving 14 bases between the germline ends. In germline, CDR1 is MNHNS, CDR2 SASEGT. CDR3: CASSLPGGGYGYTF. As DNA, the CDR3 is TGTGCCAGCAGTCTTCCGGGGGGCGGCTATGGCTACACCTTC.

As for this clonotype: This may come from a read error, since a much larger clone is one base off. The chain carries TRBV6-5 and TRBJ2-7; the D gene is possibly TRBD2 (5 bases). The V gene's germline CDR1 is MNHEY and CDR2 SVGAGI. This CDR3 has 15 residues. CDR3 coding DNA: TGTGCCAGCAGTACTAAGGGAGTTCTGACCTACGAGCAGCACTTC. Protein: CASSTKGVLTYEQHF.

This clonotype was detected once. CDR3: CASSWRGGSPETQYF. CDR3 DNA sequence: TGTGCCAGCAGCTGGAGAGGGGGAAGCCCGGAGACCCAGTACTTC. The chain carries TRBV7-9 and TRBJ2-5; maybe TRBD1 (6 bases). Trimming cost V 4 bases and J 5 bases, with 17 bases left between them. CDR1 and CDR2 from the germline V gene are SEHNR and FQNEAQ (reference sequence). CDR3 size: 15 residues.

As concerns this clonotype: One base away lies a much larger clone, so this may be a sequencing read error. This chain links TRBV11-2 with TRBJ2-7, with TRBD2 identical over 9 bases. CDR1 SGHAT and CDR2 FQNNGV come from the germline V gene. The CDR3 runs 16 residues. Unmatched junction bases numbered 7, after V lost 1 base and J lost 3 bases. CDR3 nucleotide sequence: TGTGCCAGCAGCTTAGGTCGTGGACTAGCGTTCTACGAGCAGTACTTC. Translation gives CASSLGRGLAFYEQYF.

CDR3 residues: CASIQRNIQYF. The CDR3 DNA reads as TGTGCCAGCATTCAGAGAAACATTCAGTACTTC. The chain carries TRBV11-2 and TRBJ2-4; no definite D call. The CDR3 has 11 amino acids. Germline CDR1 and CDR2: SGHAT and FQNNGV. V was cut by 7 bases and J by 6 bases, with 7 bases left in between.

This clonotype was observed a few times. The chain recombines TRBV20-1 with TRBJ1-3; D is perhaps TRBD1 (6 bases). Germline lookup yields CDR1 DFQATT and CDR2 SNEGSKA (reference sequence). This CDR3 comprises 16 residues. V was clipped by 0 bases and J by 2 bases, with 14 bases between them. DNA of the CDR3: TGCAGTGCTAGAGATTCTGTCAGGGGCCCTGGAAACACCATATATTTT. Its protein product is CSARDSVRGPGNTIYF.

The CDR3 sequence is CAWSRMGGPTLSTDTQYF. Here the CDR3 DNA reads TGTGCCTGGAGTCGGATGGGAGGCCCAACACTTAGCACAGATACGCAGTATTTT. The J gene is TRBJ2-3, the V gene TRBV30, with a tentative D call TRBD2 (6 bases). The germline CDR1 and CDR2 sequences are GTSNPN and SVGIG (reference sequence). Trimming removed 2 bases from V and 0 bases from J, with 21 bases in between. CDR3 size: 18 residues.

This clonotype was recorded many times. The chain joins TRBV28 to TRBJ2-7; no clear D gene. The germline gives CDR1 MDHEN, CDR2 SYDVKM. This CDR3 has 11 amino acids. Trimming pared 6 bases from V and 2 bases from J, leaving 5 bases between. The CDR3 DNA sequence: TGTGCCAGCAGCTTTACCTACGAGCAGTACTTC. The encoded protein is CASSFTYEQYF.

This clonotype was counted at least ten times. V gene TRBV3-1 combines with J gene TRBJ1-1; D gene uncertain. The CDR3 is 15 amino acids. Germline assignment: CDR1 LGHDT and CDR2 YNNKEL (reference sequence). The V gene lost 3 bases and the J gene lost 1 base, with 12 bases spanning the gap. CDR3 in amino acids: CASSHYQDGNTEAFF. Written as DNA, the CDR3 is TGTGCCAGCAGCCATTATCAGGACGGGAACACTGAAGCTTTCTTT.

The count of this clonotype is one. This could be a read error, since a much larger clone is one nucleotide away. The rearrangement joins TRBV20-1 to TRBJ2-3, with unresolved D. Germline assignment: CDR1 DFQATT and CDR2 SNEGSKA (reference sequence). Between the trimmed V and J ends, which lost 1 base and 3 bases, there was a span of 8 bases. The CDR3 length is 13 residues. CDR3 sequence reads: CSARVSCTDTQYF. As DNA, the CDR3 is TGCAGTGCTAGAGTGTCGTGTACAGATACGCAGTATTTT.

V usage is TRBV6-6 and J usage is TRBJ2-7; 7 nucleotides align to TRBD2. The germline V gene encodes CDR1 MNHNY and CDR2 SVGAGI (reference sequence). J was trimmed by 2 bases and V by 0 bases; bases with no gene match: 10. The CDR3 sequence is 17 residues long. The CDR3 region is CASSYSMRASGPYEQYF. The CDR3 DNA reads TGTGCCAGCAGTTACTCGATGCGGGCTAGCGGACCCTACGAGCAGTACTTC.

This clonotype was counted ten times or more. The rearrangement links TRBV12-3 or TRBV12-4 to TRBJ2-1, with 12 bases lining up with TRBD2. The CDR3 spans 19 residues. J lost 0 bases, V lost 5 bases, and 11 bases had no gene match. The CDR3 loop reads CASSMLGLAGKSSYNEQFF. CDR3 in DNA: TGTGCCAGCAGTATGTTAGGACTAGCGGGGAAGAGCTCCTACAATGAGCAGTTCTTC.

This rearrangement joins TRBV5-1 to TRBJ2-7, with 10 positions matching TRBD1. The germline V gene has CDR1 SGHRS and CDR2 YFSETQ. This CDR3 has 13 residues. V lost 5 bases to trimming and J lost 7 bases; unmatched junction nucleotides: 6. CDR3 amino acids: CASRGTGVREQYF. CDR3 DNA sequence: TGCGCCAGCAGGGGGACAGGGGTCAGGGAGCAGTACTTC.